This T cell receptor (beta chain) originates from a study of cytomegalovirus exposure and HLA in healthy donors. Trimming took 1 base from V and 3 from J, leaving 13 bases between them. CDR1 and CDR2 from the germline V gene are MGHRA and YSYEKL. The CDR3 loop spans 16 amino acids. Primers included in the PCR were 60 Vbeta and 13 Jbeta primers. Data came from immunoSEQ multiplex PCR; TCRdb stores just in-frame clones and leaves some out. The data show some 96,000 clones, roughly 80% seen once. This chain links TRBV4-1 with TRBJ2-1; D unresolved. The sequence was obtained from a man aged 40-55 years in good health and CMV-seronegative. Sequencing input: PBMCs. For the CDR3, the DNA is TGCGCCAGCAGCCAAGCAACACCGGCTAGCTACAATGAGCAGTTCTTC. This translates into CASSQATPASYNEQFF.